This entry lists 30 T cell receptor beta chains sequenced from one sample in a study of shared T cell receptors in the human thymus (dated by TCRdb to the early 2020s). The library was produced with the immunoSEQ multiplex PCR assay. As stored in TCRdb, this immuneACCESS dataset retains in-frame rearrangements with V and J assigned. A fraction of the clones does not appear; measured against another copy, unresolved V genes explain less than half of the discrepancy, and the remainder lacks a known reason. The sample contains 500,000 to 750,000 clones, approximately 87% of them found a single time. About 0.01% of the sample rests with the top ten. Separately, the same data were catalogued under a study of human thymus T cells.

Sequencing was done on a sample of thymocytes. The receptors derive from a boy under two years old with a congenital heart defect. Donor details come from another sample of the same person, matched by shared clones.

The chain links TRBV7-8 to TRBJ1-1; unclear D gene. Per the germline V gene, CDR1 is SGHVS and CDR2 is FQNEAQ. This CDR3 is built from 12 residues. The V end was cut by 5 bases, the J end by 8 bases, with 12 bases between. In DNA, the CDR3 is TGTGCCAGCAGCCCCGGGTTTGCGGAAGCTTTCTTT. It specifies CASSPGFAEAFF.

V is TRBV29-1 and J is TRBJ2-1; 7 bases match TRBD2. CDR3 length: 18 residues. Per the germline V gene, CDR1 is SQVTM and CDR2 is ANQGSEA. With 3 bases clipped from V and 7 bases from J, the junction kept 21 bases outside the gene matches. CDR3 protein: CSVDRVVVAGGLKNEQFF. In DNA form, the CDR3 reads TGCAGCGTTGATCGGGTGGTGGTAGCGGGCGGCTTGAAGAATGAGCAGTTCTTC.

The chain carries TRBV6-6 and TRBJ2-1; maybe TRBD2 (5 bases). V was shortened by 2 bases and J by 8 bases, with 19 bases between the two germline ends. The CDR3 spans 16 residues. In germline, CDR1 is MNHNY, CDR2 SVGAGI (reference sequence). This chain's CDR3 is CASSYDGRPLWYEQFF. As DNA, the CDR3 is TGTGCCAGCAGTTACGATGGGAGACCTCTTTGGTATGAGCAGTTCTTC.

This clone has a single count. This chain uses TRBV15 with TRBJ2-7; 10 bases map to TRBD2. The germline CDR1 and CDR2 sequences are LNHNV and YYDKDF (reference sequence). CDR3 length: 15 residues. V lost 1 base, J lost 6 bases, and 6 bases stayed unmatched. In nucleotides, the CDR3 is TGTGCCACCAGCAGAGCGAGGACTAGCGGTCTCGAGCAGTACTTC. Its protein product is CATSRARTSGLEQYF.

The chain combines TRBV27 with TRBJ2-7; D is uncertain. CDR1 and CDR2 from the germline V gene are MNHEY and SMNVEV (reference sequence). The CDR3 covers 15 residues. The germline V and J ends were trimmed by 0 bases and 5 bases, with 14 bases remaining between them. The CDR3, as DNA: TGTGCCAGCAGTTTATCGTCTAGGCCCCTGAACGAGCAGTACTTC. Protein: CASSLSSRPLNEQYF.

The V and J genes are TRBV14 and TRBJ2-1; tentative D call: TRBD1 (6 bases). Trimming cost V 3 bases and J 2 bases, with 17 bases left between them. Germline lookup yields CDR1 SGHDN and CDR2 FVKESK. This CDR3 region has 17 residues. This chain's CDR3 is CASSHLGRRGAYNEQFF. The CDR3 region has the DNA TGTGCCAGCAGCCACCTGGGGCGCAGGGGCGCCTACAATGAGCAGTTCTTC.

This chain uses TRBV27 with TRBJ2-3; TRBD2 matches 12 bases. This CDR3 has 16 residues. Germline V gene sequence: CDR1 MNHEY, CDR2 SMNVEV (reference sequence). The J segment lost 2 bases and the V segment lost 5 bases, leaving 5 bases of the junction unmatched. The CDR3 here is CASSIGLAGITDTQYF. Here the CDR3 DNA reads TGTGCCAGCAGTATCGGACTAGCGGGAATCACAGATACGCAGTATTTT.

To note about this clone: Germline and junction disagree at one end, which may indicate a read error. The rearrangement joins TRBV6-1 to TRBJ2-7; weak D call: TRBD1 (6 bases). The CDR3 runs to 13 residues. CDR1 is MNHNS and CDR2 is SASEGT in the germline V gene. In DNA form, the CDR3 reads TGTGTCAGCAGGCGTCAGGGGTCCTACGAGCAGTACTTC. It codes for CVSRRQGSYEQYF.

In DNA, the CDR3 is TGTGCCTGGAGTTCGGGGTCACAGCGGGAGGTGTCCTACAATGAGCAGTTCTTC. It encodes CAWSSGSQREVSYNEQFF. The genes are TRBV30 and TRBJ2-1, with 9 bases matching TRBD2. Per germline, CDR1 GTSNPN and CDR2 SVGIG (reference sequence). This CDR3 is built from 18 residues. Losses at the gene ends were 2 bases for V and 1 base for J; bases not matched to a gene: 12.

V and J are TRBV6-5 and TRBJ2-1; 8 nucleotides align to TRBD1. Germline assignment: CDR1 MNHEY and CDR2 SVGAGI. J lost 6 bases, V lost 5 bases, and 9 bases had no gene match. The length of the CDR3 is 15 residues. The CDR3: CASSQRTGSFNEQFF. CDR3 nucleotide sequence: TGTGCCAGCAGTCAACGGACAGGGTCATTCAATGAGCAGTTCTTC.

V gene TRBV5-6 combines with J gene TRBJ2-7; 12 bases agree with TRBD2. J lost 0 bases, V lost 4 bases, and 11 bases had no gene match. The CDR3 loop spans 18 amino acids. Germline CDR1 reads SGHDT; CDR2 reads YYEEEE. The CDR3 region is CASSTASGRATSSYEQYF. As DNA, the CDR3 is TGTGCCAGCAGCACCGCTAGCGGGAGGGCTACTAGCTCCTACGAGCAGTACTTC.

In nucleotides, the CDR3 is TGTGCCAGCAGTTCCACAGGGTGGGGTAGCAATCAGCCCCAGCATTTT. Residues: CASSSTGWGSNQPQHF. This chain joins TRBV6-5 and TRBJ1-5, with D tentatively TRBD1 (6 bases). This CDR3 comprises 16 residues. Germline values: CDR1 MNHEY, CDR2 SVGAGI. The ends were cut back, 4 bases at V and 0 bases at J, with 13 bases in the middle.

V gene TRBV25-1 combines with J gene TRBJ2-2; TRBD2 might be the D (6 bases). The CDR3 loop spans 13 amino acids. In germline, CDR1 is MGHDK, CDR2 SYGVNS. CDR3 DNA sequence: TGTGCTTCCGGGGGAACGAACACCGGGGAGCTGTTTTTT. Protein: CASGGTNTGELFF. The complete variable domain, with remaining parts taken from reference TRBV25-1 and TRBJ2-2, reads EADIYQTPRYLVIGTGKKITLECSQTMGHDKMYWYQQDPGMELHLIHYSYGVNSTEKGDLSSESTVSRIRTEHFPLTLESARPSHTSQYLCASGGTNTGELFFGEGSRLTVL.

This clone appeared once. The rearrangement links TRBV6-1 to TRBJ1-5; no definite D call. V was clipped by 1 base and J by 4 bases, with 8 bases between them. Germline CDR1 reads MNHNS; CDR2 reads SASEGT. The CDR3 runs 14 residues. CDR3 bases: TGTGCCAGCAGTGAAGATTCTGTGAATCAGCCCCAGCATTTT. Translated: CASSEDSVNQPQHF.

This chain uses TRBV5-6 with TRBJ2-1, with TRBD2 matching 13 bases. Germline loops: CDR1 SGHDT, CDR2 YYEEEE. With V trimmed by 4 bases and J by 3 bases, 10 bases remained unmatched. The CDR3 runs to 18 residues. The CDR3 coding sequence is TGTGCCAGCAGCGACCGGCGGACTAGCGGGAGTGACTACAATGAGCAGTTCTTC. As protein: CASSDRRTSGSDYNEQFF.

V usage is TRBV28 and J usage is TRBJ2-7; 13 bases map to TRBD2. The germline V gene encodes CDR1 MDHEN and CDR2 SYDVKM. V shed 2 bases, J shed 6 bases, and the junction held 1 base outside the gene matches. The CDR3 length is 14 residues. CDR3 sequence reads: CASSLGTSGVEQYF. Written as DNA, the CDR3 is TGTGCCAGCAGTTTAGGGACTAGCGGGGTCGAGCAGTACTTC.

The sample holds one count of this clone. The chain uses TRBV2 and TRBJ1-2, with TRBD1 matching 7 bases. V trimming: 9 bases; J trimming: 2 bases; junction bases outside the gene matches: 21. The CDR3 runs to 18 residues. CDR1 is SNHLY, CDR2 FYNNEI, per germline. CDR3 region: CASTTLYPGTDSNYGYTF. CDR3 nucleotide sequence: TGTGCCAGTACGACCTTATACCCGGGGACAGATTCGAACTATGGCTACACCTTC.

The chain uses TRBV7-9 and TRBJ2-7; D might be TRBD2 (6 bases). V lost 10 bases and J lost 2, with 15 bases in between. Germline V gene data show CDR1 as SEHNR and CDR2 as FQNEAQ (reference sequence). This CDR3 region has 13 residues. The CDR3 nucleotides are TGTGCCACTGGTGGGGCGGGGACCTACGAGCAGTACTTC. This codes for CATGGAGTYEQYF. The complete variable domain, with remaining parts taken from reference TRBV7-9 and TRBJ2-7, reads DTGVSQNPRHKITKRGQNVTFRCDPISEHNRLYWYRQTLGQGPEFLTYFQNEAQLEKSRLLSDRFSAERPKGSFSTLEIQRTEQGDSAMYLCATGGAGTYEQYFGPGTRLTVT.

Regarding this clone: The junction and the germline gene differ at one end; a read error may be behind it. The CDR3 sequence is CASSLEISLSGSLVEQYF. CDR3 nucleotides: TGTGCTAGCAGCTTAGAAATTTCCCTTAGCGGGAGCTTGGTCGAGCAGTACTTC. The J gene is TRBJ2-7, the V gene TRBV7-7; 9 bases align to TRBD2. Germline lookup yields CDR1 SSHAT and CDR2 FNYEAQ (reference sequence). This CDR3 comprises 18 residues.

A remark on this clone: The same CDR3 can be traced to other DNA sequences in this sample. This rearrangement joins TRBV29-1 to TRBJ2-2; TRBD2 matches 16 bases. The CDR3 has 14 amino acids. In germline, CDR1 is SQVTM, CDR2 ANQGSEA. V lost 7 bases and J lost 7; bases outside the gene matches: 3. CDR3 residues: CSAGTSGRGGELFF. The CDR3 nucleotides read TGCAGCGCTGGGACTAGCGGGAGGGGCGGGGAGCTGTTTTTT.

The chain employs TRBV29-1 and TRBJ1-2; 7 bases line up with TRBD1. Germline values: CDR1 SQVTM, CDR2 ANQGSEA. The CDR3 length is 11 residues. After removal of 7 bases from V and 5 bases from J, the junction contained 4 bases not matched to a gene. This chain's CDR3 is CSADRVYGYTF. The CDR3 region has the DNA TGCAGCGCCGACAGGGTTTATGGCTACACCTTC.

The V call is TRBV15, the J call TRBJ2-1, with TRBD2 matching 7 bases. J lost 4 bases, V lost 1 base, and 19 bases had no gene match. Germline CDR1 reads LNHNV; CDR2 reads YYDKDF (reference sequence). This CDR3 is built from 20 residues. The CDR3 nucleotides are TGTGCCACCAGCAGAGGTCGGGGGGTGGTAGCGGAGTCATTTTACAATGAGCAGTTCTTC. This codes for CATSRGRGVVAESFYNEQFF. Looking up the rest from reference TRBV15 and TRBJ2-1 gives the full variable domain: DAMVIQNPRYQVTQFGKPVTLSCSQTLNHNVMYWYQQKSSQAPKLLFHYYDKDFNNEADTPDNFQSRRPNTSFCFLDIRSPGLGDTAMYLCATSRGRGVVAESFYNEQFFGPGTRLTVL.

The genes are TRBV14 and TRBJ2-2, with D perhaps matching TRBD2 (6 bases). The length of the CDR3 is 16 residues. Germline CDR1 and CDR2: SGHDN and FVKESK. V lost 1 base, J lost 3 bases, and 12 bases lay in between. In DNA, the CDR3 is TGTGCCAGCAGCCAAGCCCGGGACTCGGACACCGGGGAGCTGTTTTTT. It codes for CASSQARDSDTGELFF.

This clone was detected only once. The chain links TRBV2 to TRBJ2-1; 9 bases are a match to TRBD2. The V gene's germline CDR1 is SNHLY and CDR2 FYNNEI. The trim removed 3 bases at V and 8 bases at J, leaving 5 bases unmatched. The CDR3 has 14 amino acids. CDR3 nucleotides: TGTGCCAGCAGTGATCTAGCGGGACGGGATGAGCAGTTCTTC. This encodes CASSDLAGRDEQFF. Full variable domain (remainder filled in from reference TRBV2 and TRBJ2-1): EPEVTQTPSHQVTQMGQEVILRCVPISNHLYFYWYRQILGQKVEFLVSFYNNEISEKSEIFDDQFSVERPDGSNFTLKIRSTKLEDSAMYFCASSDLAGRDEQFFGPGTRLTVL.

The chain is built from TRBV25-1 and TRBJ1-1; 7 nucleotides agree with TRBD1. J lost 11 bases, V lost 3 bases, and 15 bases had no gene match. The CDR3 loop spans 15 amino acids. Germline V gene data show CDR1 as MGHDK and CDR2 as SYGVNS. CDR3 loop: CASSDLEGQWTLAFF. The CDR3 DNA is TGTGCCAGCAGTGATCTGGAGGGACAGTGGACGTTGGCTTTCTTT.

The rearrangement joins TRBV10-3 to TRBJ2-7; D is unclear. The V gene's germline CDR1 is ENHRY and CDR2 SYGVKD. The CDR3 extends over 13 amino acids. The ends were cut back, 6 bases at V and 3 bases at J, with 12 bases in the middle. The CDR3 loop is CAISPVAFYEQYF. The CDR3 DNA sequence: TGTGCCATCAGCCCAGTAGCTTTCTACGAGCAGTACTTC.

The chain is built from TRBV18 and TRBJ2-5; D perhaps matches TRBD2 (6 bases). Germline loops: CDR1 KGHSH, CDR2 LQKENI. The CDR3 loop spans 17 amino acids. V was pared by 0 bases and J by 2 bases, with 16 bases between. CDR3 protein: CASSPPVNGAGQETQYF. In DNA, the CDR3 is TGTGCCAGCTCACCACCGGTGAATGGTGCGGGGCAAGAGACCCAGTACTTC.

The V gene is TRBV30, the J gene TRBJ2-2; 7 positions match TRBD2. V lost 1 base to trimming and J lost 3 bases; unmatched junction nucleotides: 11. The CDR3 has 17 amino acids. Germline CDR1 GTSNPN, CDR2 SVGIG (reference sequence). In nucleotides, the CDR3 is TGTGCCTGGAGTGAGTTTATGAGGGAGGGCGACACCGGGGAGCTGTTTTTT. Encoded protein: CAWSEFMREGDTGELFF.

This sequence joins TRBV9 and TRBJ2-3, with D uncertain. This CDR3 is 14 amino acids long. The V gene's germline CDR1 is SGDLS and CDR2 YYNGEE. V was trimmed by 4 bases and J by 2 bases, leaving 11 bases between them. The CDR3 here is CASSPRSYTDTQYF. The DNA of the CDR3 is TGTGCCAGCAGCCCCCGATCCTACACAGATACGCAGTATTTT.

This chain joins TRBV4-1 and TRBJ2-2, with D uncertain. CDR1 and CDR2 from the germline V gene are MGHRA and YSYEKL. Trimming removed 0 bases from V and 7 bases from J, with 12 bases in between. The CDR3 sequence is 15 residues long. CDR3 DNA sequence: TGCGCCAGCAGCCAAGATACCAGTCATGTCGGGGAGCTGTTTTTT. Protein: CASSQDTSHVGELFF.